Following are 3 T cell receptor beta chains from one sample sequenced in a study of high-grade serous ovarian cancer treatment subgroups. Profiling relied on immunoSEQ multiplex PCR, and the TCRdb table lists in-frame clones only, not all of them. The sample has 7,500 to 8,500 clones, 60% to 85% seen once. Tumor samples were obtained before definitive surgery or chemotherapy. Sample: tumor tissue. The receptors shown here come from a human donor with high-grade serous ovarian cancer.

This sequence joins TRBV5-6 and TRBJ2-7, with 7 bases that match TRBD2. The J segment lost 5 bases and the V segment lost 4 bases, leaving 9 bases of the junction unmatched. There are 14 residues in the CDR3. The germline V gene encodes CDR1 SGHDT and CDR2 YYEEEE. CDR3 in DNA: TGTGCCAGCAGCCCGCGGCCAGCGGGGAACGAGCAGTACTTC. Residues: CASSPRPAGNEQYF.

The chain carries TRBV27 and TRBJ2-7; possibly TRBD1 for D (5 bases). Germline assignment: CDR1 MNHEY and CDR2 SMNVEV (reference sequence). This CDR3 has 14 amino acids. V lost 0 bases, J lost 2 bases, and 8 bases lay in between. The CDR3, as DNA: TGTGCCAGCAGTTTATCGTCAGGGCCCTACGAGCAGTACTTC. This gives the protein CASSLSSGPYEQYF.

This rearrangement joins TRBV7-3 to TRBJ2-2; TRBD2 is a possible D gene (5 bases). The CDR3 length is 14 residues. Germline assignment: CDR1 SGHTA and CDR2 FQGTGA. V was cut by 2 bases and J by 6 bases, with 10 bases left in between. The CDR3: CASSLVATSGELFF. Here the CDR3 DNA reads TGTGCCAGCAGCTTAGTAGCGACTTCCGGGGAGCTGTTTTTT.